A selection of T cell receptor beta chains follows, all from one sample in a study of CD8 T cells in ankylosing spondylitis. TCRdb redid the calling of the 5' RACE reads with MiXCR, one entry per CDR3 protein. The top ten hold less than 0.75% of the sample, which has 230,000 or so distinct CDR3 sequences, roughly a quarter seen once. Sequenced input: blood, either unsorted or a sorted T cell fraction (not recorded which). These receptors were taken from a male donor with ankylosing spondylitis or in good health (not recorded which). The CDR3 runs from the conserved cysteine through the conserved F or W. D genes are given only for firm matches. Where a row states a size, it is once, few, many or the class of an expanded clone; other rows omit it.

>many|TRBJ2-7|TRBD2|TRBV6-2/TRBV6-3|14
CASSSSGGTYEQYF
TGTGCCAGCAGTTCTAGCGGGGGGACCTACGAGCAGTACTTC
>.|TRBJ2-5|TRBD2|TRBV4-2|17
CASSKRGGRALEETQYF
TGTGCCAGCAGCAAGCGGGGGGGCCGGGCTTTAGAAGAGACCCAGTACTTC
>.|TRBJ2-5|TRBD2|TRBV6-1|17
CASTTIFGLAGQETQYF
TGTGCCAGCACTACTATCTTCGGACTAGCGGGCCAAGAGACCCAGTACTTC
>many|TRBJ1-2|.|TRBV20-1|11
CSARAISGYTF
TGCAGTGCTAGAGCAATCAGTGGCTACACCTTC
>.|TRBJ1-1|.|TRBV15|11
CATSRYSEAFF
TGTGCCACCAGCAGATACAGTGAAGCTTTCTTT
>few|TRBJ2-7|TRBD2|TRBV20-1|15
CSARLAGGGRNEQYF
TGCAGTGCTAGGCTAGCGGGGGGAGGTAGAAACGAGCAGTACTTC
>.|TRBJ2-2|.|TRBV20-1|17
CSARAADGGPNTGELFF
TGCAGTGCTAGAGCCGCGGACGGGGGGCCGAACACCGGGGAGCTGTTTTTT
>many|TRBJ1-1|.|TRBV12-3/TRBV12-4|14
CASSLRRVGTEAFF
TGTGCCAGCAGCCTCCGCAGGGTTGGGACTGAAGCTTTCTTT
>few|TRBJ1-5|.|TRBV12-3/TRBV12-4|14
CASRLAGSNQPQHF
TGTGCCAGCAGGCTGGCCGGAAGCAATCAGCCCCAGCATTTT
>.|TRBJ2-4|.|TRBV5-6|14
CASSFKQVTDIQYF
TGTGCCAGCAGCTTCAAACAGGTTACGGACATTCAGTACTTC
>few|TRBJ1-5|.|TRBV28|16
CASSSDLSYSNQPQHF
TGTGCCAGCAGTTCCGACCTCAGCTATAGCAATCAGCCCCAGCATTTT
>many|TRBJ2-6|.|TRBV12-3/TRBV12-4|14
CASSAFSGANVLTF
TGTGCCAGCAGTGCATTTTCTGGGGCCAACGTCCTGACTTTC
>few|TRBJ2-3|.|TRBV7-2|16
CASSFGTTPAADTQYF
TGTGCCAGCAGCTTTGGTACAACTCCTGCAGCAGATACGCAGTATTTT
>many|TRBJ2-3|.|TRBV29-1|13
CSVGGRTTDTQYF
TGCAGCGTTGGGGGTCGTACCACAGATACGCAGTATTTT
>.|TRBJ2-5|TRBD1|TRBV29-1|14
CSVGQGPREETQYF
TGCAGCGTTGGACAGGGGCCCAGGGAAGAGACCCAGTACTTC
>.|TRBJ2-1|.|TRBV7-3|14
CASSRGQTYNEQFF
TGTGCCAGCAGCCGCGGACAGACCTACAATGAGCAGTTCTTC
>.|TRBJ2-1|.|TRBV15|13
CATAIDSYNEQFF
TGTGCCACCGCTATCGACAGCTACAATGAGCAGTTCTTC